This entry describes one T cell receptor beta chain. Clones were read by immunoSEQ multiplex PCR, and TCRdb kept only the in-frame ones, dropping some. The table lists approximately 18,000 clones, around four fifths of them singletons. Germline CDR1 SQVTM, CDR2 ANQGSEA. The CDR3 loop spans 16 amino acids. The V segment lost 5 bases and the J segment 4 bases; nucleotides outside the gene matches: 7. This sample is part of a study of PD-L1 blockade in urothelial cancer. The time point: peripheral blood 6 weeks after treatment start. Material: PBMCs, obtained around atezolizumab (anti-PD-L1) treatment. This clonotype was obtained from a man in his fifties with urothelial cancer. The chain joins TRBV29-1 to TRBJ2-2, with 13 bases matching TRBD2. CDR3 amino acids: CSVSPGLAGPTGELFF. In DNA form, the CDR3 reads TGCAGCGTTTCACCGGGACTAGCGGGACCCACCGGGGAGCTGTTTTTT.